This TCR beta chain derives from a study of CD8 T cells in ankylosing spondylitis. This clonotype turned up a few times. Antigen specificity is unknown. The CDR3 loop spans 14 amino acids. V was shortened by 2 bases and J by 5 bases, with 13 bases between the two germline ends. CDR1 is SGHRS and CDR2 is YFSETQ in the germline V gene. Study outcomes and limitations: Past studies reported some motif variants in reactive arthritis synovial fluid and blood. Ankylosing spondylitis blood appeared to carry a characteristic TCR beta motif of roughly eight highly homologous variants.

It was by quantitative 5'-RACE with molecular barcodes that TCR beta libraries were made. Via MiXCR, TCRdb re-called the 5' RACE reads, giving one row per CDR3 protein. The sample includes hundreds of thousands of distinct CDR3 sequences, roughly 20% of them seen just once. The chain recombines TRBV5-1 with TRBJ2-5; possible D gene TRBD1, 6 bases. The TCR originated in a male donor with ankylosing spondylitis or in good health (not recorded which). The sample was blood, either unsorted or a sorted T cell fraction (not recorded which). CDR3 residues: CASSLQGLRETQYF. CDR3 sequence (DNA): TGCGCCAGCAGCTTACAGGGCCTCCGGGAGACCCAGTACTTC.